This record covers a single T cell receptor (beta chain). Antigen unknown. The sample belongs to a study of cytomegalovirus exposure and HLA in healthy donors. Study-wide points: The classifier reportedly diagnosed cytomegalovirus status with high sensitivity and specificity. A missense DCLRE1C variant was associated with V- and J-gene trimming of TCR beta chains in a later analysis, and an independent cohort replicated the association. The study carried out a later analysis of TCR beta sequences. It associated some 15,000 of them with specific HLA alleles at a false discovery rate of 0.05.

13 Jbeta primers and 60 Vbeta primers were used for the PCR. Original analysis: The authors later counted tens of millions of unique TCR beta chains, some 9.9 million of them shared. The protocol was immunoSEQ multiplex PCR, while the TCRdb copy is restricted to in-frame clones and leaves out a portion. That table supplies the V and J calls and clone size; D and trimming were determined from the DNA. The table has about 73,000 clones, roughly 71% seen once. Germline values: CDR1 SGHTA, CDR2 FQGNSA. CDR3 length: 14 residues. The V and J ends lost 0 bases and 0 bases respectively, with 6 bases between them.

The TCR originated in a man aged 65 to 79 in good health and CMV-seronegative. The sample comprised PBMCs. The rearrangement joins TRBV7-2 to TRBJ2-7; D call uncertain. CDR3 protein: CASSLAPSSYEQYF. The CDR3, as DNA: TGTGCCAGCAGCTTAGCCCCATCCTCCTACGAGCAGTACTTC.